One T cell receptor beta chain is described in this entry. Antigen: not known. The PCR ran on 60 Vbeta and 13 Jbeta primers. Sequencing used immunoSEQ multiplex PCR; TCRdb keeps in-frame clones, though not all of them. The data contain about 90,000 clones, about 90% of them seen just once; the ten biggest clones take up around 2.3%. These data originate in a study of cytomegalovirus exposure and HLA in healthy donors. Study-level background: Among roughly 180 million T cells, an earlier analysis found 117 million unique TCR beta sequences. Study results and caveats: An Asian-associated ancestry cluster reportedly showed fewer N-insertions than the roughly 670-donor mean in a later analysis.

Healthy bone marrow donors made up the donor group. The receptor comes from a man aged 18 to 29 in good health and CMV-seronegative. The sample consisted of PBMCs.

Here the CDR3 DNA reads TGTGCCAGTGGGACAGGGGGTAACACTGAAGCTTTCTTT. Its protein product is CASGTGGNTEAFF. This chain uses TRBV9 with TRBJ1-1; TRBD1 matches 11 bases. Germline-derived CDR1 and CDR2 are SGDLS and YYNGEE. V lost 8 bases and J lost 2; bases outside the gene matches: 2. The CDR3 runs 13 residues.